This record looks at one TCR beta chain sequence and its context. Its antigen is unidentified. The source of the sample is a study of T cell clones after liver transplantation. Study summary: In this trial, immunosuppression withdrawal was attempted within 2 years of liver transplant. Subjects received no induction therapy and standard immunosuppression until randomization at 12-24 months post-transplant. General study points: Conclusions were preliminary, with small, heterogeneous patient groups. A significant post-transplant drop in circulating graft-donor-reactive CD4 TCRbeta sequences occurred in most of the 8 subjects.

This table comes from immunoSEQ multiplex PCR, and its TCRdb copy is limited to in-frame clones, with some not included. The sample holds about 51,000 clones, about nine tenths seen once. The CDR3 spans 16 residues. Germline V gene sequence: CDR1 MDHEN, CDR2 SYDVKM. V dropped 6 bases and J dropped 4 bases, with 22 bases sitting between them. This chain links TRBV28 with TRBJ2-7, with D perhaps matching TRBD2 (7 bases). This TCR was recovered from a human patient who received a liver transplant. Some T cells may have come from the graft donor. The starting material was CD8+ T cells from blood, obtained 12 months after liver transplant. Here the CDR3 DNA reads TGTGCCAGCAGCCTCGAGTCCGCGGGGGCGGGTTACGAGCAGTACTTC. Translated: CASSLESAGAGYEQYF. Complete variable domain (other parts from reference TRBV28 and TRBJ2-7): DVKVTQSSRYLVKRTGEKVFLECVQDMDHENMFWYRQDPGLGLRLIYFSYDVKMKEKGDIPEGYSVSREKKERFSLILESASTNQTSMYLCASSLESAGAGYEQYFGPGTRLTVT.